The following is a T cell receptor beta chain sequence with its context. What it binds is unknown. With 3 bases removed from V and 11 bases from J, the gap between germline ends came to 16 bases. The CDR3 has 13 amino acids. The germline V gene has CDR1 DFQATT and CDR2 SNEGSKA (reference sequence). The TCR beta libraries were generated through quantitative 5'-RACE incorporating molecular barcodes. TCRdb used MiXCR to reprocess the 5' RACE reads, holding one entry per CDR3 protein. The sample has roughly 450,000 distinct CDR3 sequences; approximately 26% are singletons. The sample is drawn from a study of CD8 T cells in ankylosing spondylitis. Regarding the study as a whole: Earlier work had already found some motif variants in reactive arthritis synovial fluid and blood. Disease-linked clones, CD8+, were relatively rare in peripheral blood. Significant enrichment of disease-linked clones was reportedly seen in matched ankylosing spondylitis synovial fluid. For ankylosing spondylitis blood, a TCR beta motif of 8 or 9 highly homologous variants appeared characteristic.

This clonotype was obtained from a male donor with ankylosing spondylitis. The rearrangement joins TRBV20-1 to TRBJ1-4; TRBD1 is a possible D gene (6 bases). The sample taken for sequencing was blood, either unsorted or a sorted T cell fraction (not recorded which). As DNA, the CDR3 is TGCAGTGCTAGGCGGCAGGGAGGGGGGAAACTGTTTTTT. It translates to CSARRQGGGKLFF.